Shown below are 23 T cell receptor beta chains from a single sample sequenced in a study of CD8 T cells in ankylosing spondylitis. TCRdb re-called the 5' RACE reads with MiXCR, one entry per CDR3 protein. The sample shows 150,000 to 200,000 distinct CDR3 sequences, around 13% of them seen only once. The sequenced sample consisted of blood, either unsorted or a sorted T cell fraction (not recorded which). The receptor source for this set is a male donor with ankylosing spondylitis or in good health (not recorded which).

The genes are TRBV7-9 and TRBJ2-5, with 9 nucleotides matching TRBD1. Germline V gene sequence: CDR1 SEHNR, CDR2 FQNEAQ (reference sequence). The CDR3 is 15 residues long. With V trimmed by 5 bases and J by 5 bases, 9 bases remained unmatched. The CDR3 nucleotides read TGTGCCAGCAGCCACCCGGGACAGGGTTGGGAGACCCAGTACTTC. Amino acids: CASSHPGQGWETQYF.

The CDR3 protein is CSAREGGTGYNEQFF. As DNA, the CDR3 is TGCAGTGCTAGAGAGGGTGGGACAGGTTACAATGAGCAGTTCTTC. The rearrangement uses TRBV20-1 and TRBJ2-1; 8 bases agree with TRBD1. The CDR3 loop spans 15 amino acids. The junction had 5 bases not matched to a gene; V was cut back by 0 bases and J by 4 bases. Germline loops: CDR1 DFQATT, CDR2 SNEGSKA (reference sequence).

Comments on this clonotype: A much more abundant neighbour one base away suggests this may be a read error. V and J are TRBV9 and TRBJ2-5; D remains unclear. CDR3 length: 11 amino acids. Trimming removed 3 bases at V and 4 bases at J, with 4 bases between. The germline V gene encodes CDR1 SGDLS and CDR2 YYNGEE. The CDR3 protein is CASSEGETQYF. The CDR3 DNA is TGTGCCAGCAGCGAAGGAGAGACCCAGTACTTC.

The chain joins TRBV5-1 to TRBJ1-2, with D perhaps matching TRBD1 (5 bases). The CDR3 has 14 residues. The V and J ends lost 0 bases and 4 bases respectively, with 10 bases between them. CDR1 is SGHRS, CDR2 YFSETQ, per germline. CDR3 amino acids: CASSLGDSSYGYTF. The CDR3 nucleotides are TGCGCCAGCAGCTTGGGGGACTCCTCCTATGGCTACACCTTC.

This clonotype was counted at least ten times. The rearrangement links TRBV5-1 to TRBJ2-7; 9 positions match TRBD2. Germline V gene sequence: CDR1 SGHRS, CDR2 YFSETQ. There are 15 residues in the CDR3. After removal of 2 bases from V and 3 bases from J, the junction contained 6 bases not matched to a gene. In DNA form, the CDR3 reads TGCGCCAGCAGCTTCGCGACTAGCGGCTACTACGAGCAGTACTTC. This codes for CASSFATSGYYEQYF.

CDR3 sequence (DNA): TGCGCCAGCAGCTTGGTTGGGGAGAACACTGAAGCTTTCTTT. Its translation is CASSLVGENTEAFF. This chain links TRBV5-1 with TRBJ1-1; D is uncertain. The CDR3 is 14 amino acids. Germline V gene data show CDR1 as SGHRS and CDR2 as YFSETQ. Between the trimmed V and J ends, which lost 0 bases and 1 base, there was a span of 7 bases.

The sample holds a few counts of this clonotype. The V call is TRBV7-8, the J call TRBJ2-7; D perhaps matches TRBD2 (6 bases). Trimming stripped 0 bases from V and 4 bases from J, with 16 bases between. There are 16 residues in the CDR3. Germline CDR1 and CDR2: SGHVS and FQNEAQ. CDR3 bases: TGTGCCAGCAGCTTAGCGAGTGGAGGGGCGCCATACGAGCAGTACTTC. The encoded protein is CASSLASGGAPYEQYF. The full variable domain, with the rest looked up from reference TRBV7-8 and TRBJ2-7, is GAGVSQSPRYKVAKRGQDVALRCDPISGHVSLFWYQQALGQGPEFLTYFQNEAQLDKSGLPSDRFFAERPEGSVSTLKIQRTQQEDSAVYLCASSLASGGAPYEQYFGPGTRLTVT.

In its sample, this clonotype was seen a few times. This chain uses TRBV14 with TRBJ2-7; a possible D gene is TRBD2 (6 bases). Trimming took 4 bases from V and 5 from J, leaving 15 bases between them. Per germline, CDR1 SGHDN and CDR2 FVKESK. The CDR3 sequence is 14 residues long. The CDR3 loop is CASSPPGLLHEQYF. Written as DNA, the CDR3 is TGTGCCAGCAGCCCCCCGGGACTTCTCCACGAGCAGTACTTC. Based on the CDR3 plus reference TRBV14 and TRBJ2-7, the full variable domain is EAGVTQFPSHSVIEKGQTVTLRCDPISGHDNLYWYRRVMGKEIKFLLHFVKESKQDESGMPNNRFLAERTGGTYSTLKVQPAELEDSGVYFCASSPPGLLHEQYFGPGTRLTVT.

This sequence joins TRBV27 and TRBJ1-5, with a tentative D call TRBD1 (6 bases). The CDR3 is 16 amino acids. V was trimmed by 3 bases and J by 4 bases, leaving 16 bases between them. Looked up from germline, CDR1 is MNHEY and CDR2 is SMNVEV (reference sequence). As DNA, the CDR3 is TGTGCCAGCAGTTTTGCGTCACAGGGTGGGAATCAGCCCCAGCATTTT. Its translation is CASSFASQGGNQPQHF.

The table lists this clonotype with many counts. The gene calls are TRBV12-3 or TRBV12-4 and TRBJ1-4; D is unclear. This CDR3 is 14 amino acids long. V lost 4 bases, J lost 8 bases, and 14 bases lay in between. The CDR3 sequence is CASSSSYPGEKLFF. CDR3 sequence (DNA): TGTGCCAGCAGTTCGAGCTACCCTGGGGAAAAACTGTTTTTT.

This clonotype turned up a few times. The chain employs TRBV9 and TRBJ2-5; D is uncertain. V was pared by 0 bases and J by 1 base, with 4 bases between. Germline CDR1 SGDLS, CDR2 YYNGEE. The CDR3 has 13 residues. The CDR3 sequence: CASSVGGQETQYF. The CDR3 DNA is TGTGCCAGCAGCGTAGGTGGCCAAGAGACCCAGTACTTC.

This clonotype occurred many times. The chain carries TRBV11-2 and TRBJ2-1, with D perhaps matching TRBD1 (6 bases). The CDR3 is 15 amino acids. Deletions cut 3 bases from V and 0 bases from J, with 9 bases between. Germline assignment: CDR1 SGHAT and CDR2 FQNNGV. CDR3 in amino acids: CASSLGAGSYNEQFF. The CDR3, as DNA: TGTGCCAGCAGCTTGGGGGCGGGCTCCTACAATGAGCAGTTCTTC.

This clonotype was detected only a few times. The V and J genes are TRBV5-6 and TRBJ2-2; D may match TRBD1 or TRBD2 (6 bases each). Per the germline V gene, CDR1 is SGHDT and CDR2 is YYEEEE. This CDR3 contains 13 residues. V was pared by 4 bases and J by 8 bases, with 12 bases between. CDR3 DNA: TGTGCCAGCAGCCTATGGGGGGCTGGGGAGCTGTTTTTT. Translation gives CASSLWGAGELFF.

V is TRBV3-1 and J is TRBJ2-3; 9 bases line up with TRBD2. CDR1 and CDR2 (germline): LGHDT, YNNKEL (reference sequence). After removal of 1 base from V and 4 bases from J, the junction contained 9 bases not matched to a gene. This CDR3 is built from 17 residues. CDR3 nucleotides: TGTGCCAGCAGCCAAGGGCTCCTAGCGGGGATGTCAGATACGCAGTATTTT. Protein product: CASSQGLLAGMSDTQYF.

This clonotype was counted at least ten times. The genes are TRBV7-9 and TRBJ2-5; D not certain. Germline V CDR1 and CDR2: SEHNR, FQNEAQ (reference sequence). The CDR3 runs 12 residues. Trimming removed 4 bases at V and 5 bases at J, with 8 bases between. The CDR3 coding sequence is TGTGCCAGCAGCTCTCCCTTCGAGACCCAGTACTTC. This encodes CASSSPFETQYF.

J is TRBJ2-1 and V is TRBV11-2; D unresolved. Trimming shortened V by 1 base and J by 0 bases, and 10 bases separated the two germline ends. The germline gives CDR1 SGHAT, CDR2 FQNNGV. This CDR3 has 16 residues. The CDR3 region has the DNA TGTGCCAGCAGCTTAGGGCCGGTCAGCTCCTACAATGAGCAGTTCTTC. Translating gives CASSLGPVSSYNEQFF.

V usage is TRBV11-2 and J usage is TRBJ2-7; D is undetermined. The V gene lost 5 bases and the J gene lost 5 bases, with 7 bases spanning the gap. CDR3 size: 11 residues. The V gene's germline CDR1 is SGHAT and CDR2 FQNNGV. The CDR3 DNA sequence: TGTGCCAGCAGCCCCAGTCACGAGCAGTACTTC. It translates to CASSPSHEQYF.

This clonotype has more than one count but fewer than ten. The J gene is TRBJ2-1, the V gene TRBV5-6; D is unclear. The CDR3 sequence is 12 residues long. In germline, CDR1 is SGHDT, CDR2 YYEEEE. Trimming pared 1 base from V and 6 bases from J, leaving 5 bases between. The CDR3: CASSLYTNEQFF. The CDR3 region has the DNA TGTGCCAGCAGCTTGTACACCAATGAGCAGTTCTTC.

This chain connects TRBV5-1 to TRBJ2-7, with D tentatively TRBD2 (7 bases). Per the germline V gene, CDR1 is SGHRS and CDR2 is YFSETQ. The length of the CDR3 is 15 residues. Trimming removed 3 bases at V and 2 bases at J, with 15 bases between. The CDR3 is CASSWAPGGTYEQYF. The CDR3, as DNA: TGCGCCAGCAGCTGGGCCCCGGGGGGCACCTACGAGCAGTACTTC.

This rearrangement joins TRBV27 to TRBJ1-2; 7 positions agree with TRBD1. CDR1 is MNHEY and CDR2 is SMNVEV in the germline V gene (reference sequence). The CDR3 totals 11 residues. The V gene end was trimmed by 10 bases and the J gene end by 8 bases; junction bases not matched to a gene: 7. In DNA form, the CDR3 reads TGTGCCACCCTTGGAGGGGGCGGCTACACCTTC. Its translation: CATLGGGGYTF.

The chain is built from TRBV29-1 and TRBJ2-7, with TRBD2 matching 11 bases. V dropped 1 base and J dropped 3; count of bases not matched to a gene: 8. The CDR3 has 16 residues. Germline V gene lookup returns CDR1 SQVTM and CDR2 ANQGSEA. CDR3 amino acids: CSVEGLAGGPLYEQYF. For the CDR3, the DNA is TGCAGCGTTGAAGGATTAGCGGGAGGGCCTCTCTACGAGCAGTACTTC.

V gene TRBV15 combines with J gene TRBJ1-2; D possibly corresponds to TRBD1 (5 bases). The CDR3 runs 14 residues. V lost 2 bases and J 4 bases, leaving 11 bases between the germline ends. Looked up from germline, CDR1 is LNHNV and CDR2 is YYDKDF (reference sequence). DNA of the CDR3: TGTGCCACCAGCAGATCCAGGGATCCCTATGGCTACACCTTC. This encodes CATSRSRDPYGYTF. The full variable domain, completed using reference TRBV15 and TRBJ1-2, is DAMVIQNPRYQVTQFGKPVTLSCSQTLNHNVMYWYQQKSSQAPKLLFHYYDKDFNNEADTPDNFQSRRPNTSFCFLDIRSPGLGDTAMYLCATSRSRDPYGYTFGSGTRLTVV.

This chain uses TRBV5-1 with TRBJ2-7; either TRBD1 or TRBD2 may fit D (5 bases each). V was cut by 4 bases and J by 0 bases, with 20 bases left in between. The CDR3 loop spans 17 amino acids. Germline V gene lookup returns CDR1 SGHRS and CDR2 YFSETQ. CDR3 region: CASSTRPGTPSSYEQYF. CDR3 nucleotide sequence: TGCGCCAGCAGCACGCGACCCGGGACCCCGAGCTCCTACGAGCAGTACTTC.